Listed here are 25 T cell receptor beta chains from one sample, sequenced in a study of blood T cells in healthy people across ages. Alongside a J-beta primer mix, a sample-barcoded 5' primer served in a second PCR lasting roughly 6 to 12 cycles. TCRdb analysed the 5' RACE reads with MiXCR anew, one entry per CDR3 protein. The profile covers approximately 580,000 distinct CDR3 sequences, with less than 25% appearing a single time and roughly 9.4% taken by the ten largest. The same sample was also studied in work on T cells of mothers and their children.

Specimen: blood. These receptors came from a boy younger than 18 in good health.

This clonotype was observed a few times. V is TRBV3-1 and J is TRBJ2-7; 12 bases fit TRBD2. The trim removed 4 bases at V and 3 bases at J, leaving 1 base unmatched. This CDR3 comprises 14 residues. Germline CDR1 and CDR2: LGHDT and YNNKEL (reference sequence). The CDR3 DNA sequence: TGTGCCAGCAGCCGACTAGCGGGGGACTACGAGCAGTACTTC. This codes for CASSRLAGDYEQYF.

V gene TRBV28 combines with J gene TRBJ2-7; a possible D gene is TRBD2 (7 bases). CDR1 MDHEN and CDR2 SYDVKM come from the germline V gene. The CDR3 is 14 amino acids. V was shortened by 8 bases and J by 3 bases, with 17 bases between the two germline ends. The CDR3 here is CASRRGAGNYEQYF. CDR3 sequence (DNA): TGTGCCAGCCGCCGGGGGGCCGGGAACTACGAGCAGTACTTC.

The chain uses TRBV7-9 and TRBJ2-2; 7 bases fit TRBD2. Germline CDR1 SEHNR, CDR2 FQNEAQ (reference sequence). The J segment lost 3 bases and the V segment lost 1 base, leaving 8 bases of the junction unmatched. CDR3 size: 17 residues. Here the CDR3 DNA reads TGTGCCAGCAGCTTAGGCCTCACTAGCGCCGACACCGGGGAGCTGTTTTTT. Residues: CASSLGLTSADTGELFF.

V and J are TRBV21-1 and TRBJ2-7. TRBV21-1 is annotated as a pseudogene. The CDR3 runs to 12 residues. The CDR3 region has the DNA TGTGCCAGCAGGACGAGCTCCTACGAGCAGTACTTC. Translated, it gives CASRTSSYEQYF.

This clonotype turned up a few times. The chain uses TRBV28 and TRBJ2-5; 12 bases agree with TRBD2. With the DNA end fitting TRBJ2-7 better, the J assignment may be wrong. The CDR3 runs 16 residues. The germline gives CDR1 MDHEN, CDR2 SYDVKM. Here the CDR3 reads CASGITGLAGTYEQYF. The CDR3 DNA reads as TGTGCCAGCGGCATTACCGGACTAGCGGGAACCTACGAGCAGTACTTC.

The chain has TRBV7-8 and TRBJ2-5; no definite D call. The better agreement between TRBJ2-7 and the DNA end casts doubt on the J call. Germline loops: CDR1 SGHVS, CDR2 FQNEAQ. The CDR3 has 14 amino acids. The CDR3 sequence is CASSLAADLYEQYF. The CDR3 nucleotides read TGTGCCAGCAGCTTAGCTGCTGACCTCTACGAGCAGTACTTC.

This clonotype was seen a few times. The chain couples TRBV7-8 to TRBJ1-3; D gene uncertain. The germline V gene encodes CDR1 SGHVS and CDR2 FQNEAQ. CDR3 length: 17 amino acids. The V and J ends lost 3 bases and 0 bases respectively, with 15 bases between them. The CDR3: CASSFGVRGDSGNTIYF. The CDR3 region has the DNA TGTGCCAGCAGCTTCGGTGTACGGGGAGACTCTGGAAACACCATATATTTT. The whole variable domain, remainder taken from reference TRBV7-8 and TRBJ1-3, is GAGVSQSPRYKVAKRGQDVALRCDPISGHVSLFWYQQALGQGPEFLTYFQNEAQLDKSGLPSDRFFAERPEGSVSTLKIQRTQQEDSAVYLCASSFGVRGDSGNTIYFGEGSWLTVV.

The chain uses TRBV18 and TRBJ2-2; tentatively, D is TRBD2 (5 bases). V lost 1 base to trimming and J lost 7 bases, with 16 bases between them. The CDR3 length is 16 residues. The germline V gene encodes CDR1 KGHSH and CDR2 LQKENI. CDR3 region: CASSPRWSRGDGELFF. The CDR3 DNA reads TGTGCCAGCTCACCACGGTGGTCCCGGGGTGACGGGGAGCTGTTTTTT.

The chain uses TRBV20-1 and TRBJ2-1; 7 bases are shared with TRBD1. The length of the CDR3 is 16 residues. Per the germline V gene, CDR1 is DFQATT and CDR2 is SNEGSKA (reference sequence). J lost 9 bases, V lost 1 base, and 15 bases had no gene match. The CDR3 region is CSARVEDRIVYGEQFF. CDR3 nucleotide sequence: TGCAGTGCTAGAGTCGAGGACAGGATTGTTTACGGTGAGCAGTTCTTC.

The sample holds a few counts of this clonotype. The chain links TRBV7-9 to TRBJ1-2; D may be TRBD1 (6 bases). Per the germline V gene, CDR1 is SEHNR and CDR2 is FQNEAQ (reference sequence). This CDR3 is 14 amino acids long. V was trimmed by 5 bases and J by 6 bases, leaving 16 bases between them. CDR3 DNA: TGTGCCAGCAGCCCTCCCGGGGGGGCGGATGGCTACACCTTC. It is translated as CASSPPGGADGYTF.

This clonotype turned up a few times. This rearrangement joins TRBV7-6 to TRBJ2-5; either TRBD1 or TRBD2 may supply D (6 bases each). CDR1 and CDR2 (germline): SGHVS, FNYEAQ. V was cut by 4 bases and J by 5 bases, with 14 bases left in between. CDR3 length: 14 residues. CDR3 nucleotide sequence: TGTGCCAGCAGCTCCTTCGGGGGCGGGGAGACCCAGTACTTC. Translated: CASSSFGGGETQYF.

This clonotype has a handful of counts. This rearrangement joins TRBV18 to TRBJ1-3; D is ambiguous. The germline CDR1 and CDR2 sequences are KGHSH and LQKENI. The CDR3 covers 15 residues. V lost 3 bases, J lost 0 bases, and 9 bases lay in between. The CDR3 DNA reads TGTGCCAGCTCACCTCCCAGCAGCTCTGGAAACACCATATATTTT. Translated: CASSPPSSSGNTIYF.

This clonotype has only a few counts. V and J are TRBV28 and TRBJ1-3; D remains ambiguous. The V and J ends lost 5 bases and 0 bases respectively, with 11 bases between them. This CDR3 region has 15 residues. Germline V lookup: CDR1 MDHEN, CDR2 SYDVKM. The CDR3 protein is CASSPPGGSGNTIYF. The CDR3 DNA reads TGTGCCAGCAGTCCCCCGGGAGGCTCTGGAAACACCATATATTTT. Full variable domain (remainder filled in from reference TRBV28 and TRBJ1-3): DVKVTQSSRYLVKRTGEKVFLECVQDMDHENMFWYRQDPGLGLRLIYFSYDVKMKEKGDIPEGYSVSREKKERFSLILESASTNQTSMYLCASSPPGGSGNTIYFGEGSWLTVV.

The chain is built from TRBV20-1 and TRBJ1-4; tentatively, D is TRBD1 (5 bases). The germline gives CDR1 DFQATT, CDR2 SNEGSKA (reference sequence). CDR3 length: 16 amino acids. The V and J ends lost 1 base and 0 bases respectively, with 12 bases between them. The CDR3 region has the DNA TGCAGTGCTAGAGCTCAGGGAGATGCAACTAATGAAAAACTGTTTTTT. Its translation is CSARAQGDATNEKLFF.

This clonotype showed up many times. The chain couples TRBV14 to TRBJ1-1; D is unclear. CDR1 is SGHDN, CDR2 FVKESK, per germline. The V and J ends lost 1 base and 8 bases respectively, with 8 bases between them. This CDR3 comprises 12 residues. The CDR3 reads CASSQGSWEAFF. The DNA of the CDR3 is TGTGCCAGCAGCCAAGGCTCGTGGGAAGCTTTCTTT.

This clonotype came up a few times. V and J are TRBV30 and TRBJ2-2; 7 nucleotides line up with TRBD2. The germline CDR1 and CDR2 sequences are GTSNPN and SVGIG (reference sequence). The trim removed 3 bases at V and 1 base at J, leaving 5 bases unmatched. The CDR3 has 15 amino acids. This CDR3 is CAWRRPSGNTGELFF. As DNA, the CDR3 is TGTGCCTGGAGAAGACCTAGCGGGAACACCGGGGAGCTGTTTTTT.

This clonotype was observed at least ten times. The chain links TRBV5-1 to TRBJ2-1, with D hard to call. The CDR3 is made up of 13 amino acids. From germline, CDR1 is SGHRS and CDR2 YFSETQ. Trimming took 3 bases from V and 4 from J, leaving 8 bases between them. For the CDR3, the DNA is TGCGCCAGCAGCTCCGTTGTGTACAATGAGCAGTTCTTC. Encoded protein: CASSSVVYNEQFF. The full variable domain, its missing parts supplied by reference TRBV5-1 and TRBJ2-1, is KAGVTQTPRYLIKTRGQQVTLSCSPISGHRSVSWYQQTPGQGLQFLFEYFSETQRNKGNFPGRFSGRQFSNSRSEMNVSTLELGDSALYLCASSSVVYNEQFFGPGTRLTVL.

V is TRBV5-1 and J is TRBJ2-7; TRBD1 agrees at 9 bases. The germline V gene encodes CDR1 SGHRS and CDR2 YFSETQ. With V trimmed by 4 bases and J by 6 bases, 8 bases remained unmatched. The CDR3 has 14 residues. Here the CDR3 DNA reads TGCGCCAGCAGCCATCCGGGACAGGGCTCCGAGCAGTACTTC. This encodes CASSHPGQGSEQYF. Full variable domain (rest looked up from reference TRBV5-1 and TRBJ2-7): KAGVTQTPRYLIKTRGQQVTLSCSPISGHRSVSWYQQTPGQGLQFLFEYFSETQRNKGNFPGRFSGRQFSNSRSEMNVSTLELGDSALYLCASSHPGQGSEQYFGPGTRLTVT.

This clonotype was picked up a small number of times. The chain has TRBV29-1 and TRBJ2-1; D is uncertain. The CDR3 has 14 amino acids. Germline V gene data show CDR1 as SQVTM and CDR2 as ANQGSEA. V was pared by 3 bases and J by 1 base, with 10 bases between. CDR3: CSVDLPLSYNEQFF. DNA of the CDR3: TGCAGCGTTGACCTTCCTCTTTCCTACAATGAGCAGTTCTTC.

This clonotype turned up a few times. The CDR3 nucleotides read TGTGCCAGCAGCCGGAGAGCGGGATTGATGGGGGATGAGCAGTTCTTC. Translated, it gives CASSRRAGLMGDEQFF. V gene TRBV7-9 combines with J gene TRBJ2-5, with TRBD2 matching 7 bases. The J call is uncertain, as TRBJ2-1 better fits the DNA end. Looked up from germline, CDR1 is SEHNR and CDR2 is FQNEAQ (reference sequence). The CDR3 totals 16 residues.

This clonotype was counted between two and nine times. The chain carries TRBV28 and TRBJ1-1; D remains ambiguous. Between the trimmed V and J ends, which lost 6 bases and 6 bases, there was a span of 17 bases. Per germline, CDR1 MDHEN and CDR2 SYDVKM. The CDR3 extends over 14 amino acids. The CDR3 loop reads CASRTTGSVAEAFF. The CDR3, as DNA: TGTGCCAGCAGGACCACGGGGTCCGTAGCTGAAGCTTTCTTT.

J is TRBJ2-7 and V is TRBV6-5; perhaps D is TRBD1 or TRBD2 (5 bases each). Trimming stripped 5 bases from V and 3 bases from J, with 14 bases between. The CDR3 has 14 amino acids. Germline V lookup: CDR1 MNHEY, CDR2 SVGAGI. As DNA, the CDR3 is TGTGCCAGCAGTGACCGGGACGTATACTACGAGCAGTACTTC. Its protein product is CASSDRDVYYEQYF.

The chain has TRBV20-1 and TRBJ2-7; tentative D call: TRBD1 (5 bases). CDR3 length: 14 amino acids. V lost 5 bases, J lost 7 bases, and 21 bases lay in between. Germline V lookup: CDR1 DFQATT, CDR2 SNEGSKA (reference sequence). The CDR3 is CSAGLTGSLGEQYF. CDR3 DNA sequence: TGCAGTGCTGGATTAACAGGTTCCCTCGGGGAGCAGTACTTC.

The CDR3 region has the DNA TGTGCCAGCAGTTCCGGGTCGGGGAGTCAGCCCCAGCATTTT. Amino acids: CASSSGSGSQPQHF. The rearrangement links TRBV6-6 to TRBJ1-5, with D hard to call. Trimming pared 4 bases from V and 6 bases from J, leaving 13 bases between. The CDR3 runs 14 residues. Germline V CDR1 and CDR2: MNHNY, SVGAGI (reference sequence).

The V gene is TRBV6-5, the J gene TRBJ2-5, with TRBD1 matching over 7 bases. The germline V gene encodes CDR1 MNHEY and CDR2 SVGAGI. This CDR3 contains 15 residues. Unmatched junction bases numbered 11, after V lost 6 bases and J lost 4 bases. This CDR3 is CASSYDTGVSETQYF. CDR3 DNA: TGTGCCAGCAGCTACGATACAGGGGTATCAGAGACCCAGTACTTC.